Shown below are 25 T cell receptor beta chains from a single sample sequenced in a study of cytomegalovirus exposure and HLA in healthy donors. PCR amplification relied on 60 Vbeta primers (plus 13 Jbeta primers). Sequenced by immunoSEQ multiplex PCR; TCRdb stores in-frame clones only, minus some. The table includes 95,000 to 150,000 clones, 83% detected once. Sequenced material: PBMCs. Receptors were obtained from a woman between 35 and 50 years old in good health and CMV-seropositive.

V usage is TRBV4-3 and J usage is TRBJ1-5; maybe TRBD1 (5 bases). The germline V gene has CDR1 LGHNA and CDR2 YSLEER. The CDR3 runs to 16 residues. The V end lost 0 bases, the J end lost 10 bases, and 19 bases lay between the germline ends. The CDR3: CASSQDGGTASSPQHF. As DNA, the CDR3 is TGCGCCAGCAGCCAAGATGGGGGGACCGCCTCCAGTCCCCAGCATTTT.

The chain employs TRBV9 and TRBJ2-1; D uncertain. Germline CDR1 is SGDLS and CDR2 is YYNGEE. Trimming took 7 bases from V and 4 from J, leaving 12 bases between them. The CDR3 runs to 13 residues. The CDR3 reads CASEASGYNEQFF. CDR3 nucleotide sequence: TGTGCCAGCGAGGCTTCGGGTTACAATGAGCAGTTCTTC.

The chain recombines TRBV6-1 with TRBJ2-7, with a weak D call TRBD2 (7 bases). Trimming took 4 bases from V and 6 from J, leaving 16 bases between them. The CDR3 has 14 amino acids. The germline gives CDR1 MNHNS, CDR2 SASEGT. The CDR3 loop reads CASSAGGAIGEQYF. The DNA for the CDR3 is TGTGCCAGCAGTGCGGGGGGCGCGATTGGCGAGCAGTACTTC.

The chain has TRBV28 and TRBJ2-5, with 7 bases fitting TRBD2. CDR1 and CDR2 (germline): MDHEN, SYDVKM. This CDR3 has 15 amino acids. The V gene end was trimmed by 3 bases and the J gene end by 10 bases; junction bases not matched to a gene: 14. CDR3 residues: CASSFGPGRERDQYF. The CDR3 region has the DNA TGTGCCAGCAGTTTCGGCCCCGGGCGGGAGAGGGACCAGTACTTC.

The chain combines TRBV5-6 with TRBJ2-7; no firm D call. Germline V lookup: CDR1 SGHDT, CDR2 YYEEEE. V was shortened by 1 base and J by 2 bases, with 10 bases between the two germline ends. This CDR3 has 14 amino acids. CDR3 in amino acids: CASSLWQVAYEQYF. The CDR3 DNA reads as TGTGCCAGCAGCTTGTGGCAGGTAGCCTACGAGCAGTACTTC.

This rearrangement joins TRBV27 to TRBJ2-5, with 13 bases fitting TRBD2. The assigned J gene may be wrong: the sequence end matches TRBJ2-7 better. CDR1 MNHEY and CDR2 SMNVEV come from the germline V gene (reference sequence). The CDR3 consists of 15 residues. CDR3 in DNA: TGTGCCAGCAGTCGGAGACTAGCGGGAGGCTACGAGCAGTACTTC. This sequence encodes CASSRRLAGGYEQYF.

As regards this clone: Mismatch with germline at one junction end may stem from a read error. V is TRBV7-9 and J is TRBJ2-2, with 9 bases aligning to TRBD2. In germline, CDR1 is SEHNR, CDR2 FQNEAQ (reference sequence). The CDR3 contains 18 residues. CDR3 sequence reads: CSSTLALRGSGSTGELFF. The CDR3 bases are TGTTCCAGCACCCTGGCCCTCAGGGGTAGCGGGAGTACCGGGGAGCTGTTTTTT.

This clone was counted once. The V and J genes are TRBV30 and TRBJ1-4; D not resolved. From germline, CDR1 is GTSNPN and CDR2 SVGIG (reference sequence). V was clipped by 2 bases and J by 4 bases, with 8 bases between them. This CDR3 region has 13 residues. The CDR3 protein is CAWSPLYNEKLFF. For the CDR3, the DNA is TGTGCCTGGAGTCCACTGTATAATGAAAAACTGTTTTTT.

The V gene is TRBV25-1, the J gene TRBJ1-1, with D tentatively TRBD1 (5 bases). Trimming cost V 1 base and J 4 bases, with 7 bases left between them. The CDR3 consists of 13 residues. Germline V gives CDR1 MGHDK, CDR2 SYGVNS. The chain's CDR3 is CASSESTVTEAFF. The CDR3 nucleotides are TGTGCCAGCAGTGAATCGACAGTCACTGAAGCTTTCTTT. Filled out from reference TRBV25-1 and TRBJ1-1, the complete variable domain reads EADIYQTPRYLVIGTGKKITLECSQTMGHDKMYWYQQDPGMELHLIHYSYGVNSTEKGDLSSESTVSRIRTEHFPLTLESARPSHTSQYLCASSESTVTEAFFGQGTRLTVV.

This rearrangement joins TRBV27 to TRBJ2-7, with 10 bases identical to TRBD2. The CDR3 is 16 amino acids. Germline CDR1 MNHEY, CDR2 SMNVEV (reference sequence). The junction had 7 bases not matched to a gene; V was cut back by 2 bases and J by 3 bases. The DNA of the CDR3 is TGTGCCAGCAGTTTAGGAGCTAGCGGGGGAATCTACGAGCAGTACTTC. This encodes CASSLGASGGIYEQYF.

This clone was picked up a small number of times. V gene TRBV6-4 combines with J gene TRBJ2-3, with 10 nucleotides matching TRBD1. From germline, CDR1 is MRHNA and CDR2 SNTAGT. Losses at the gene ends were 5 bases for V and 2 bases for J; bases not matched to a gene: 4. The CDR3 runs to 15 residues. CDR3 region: CASSPGTGDTDTQYF. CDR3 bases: TGTGCCAGCAGTCCCGGGACAGGGGACACAGATACGCAGTATTTT.

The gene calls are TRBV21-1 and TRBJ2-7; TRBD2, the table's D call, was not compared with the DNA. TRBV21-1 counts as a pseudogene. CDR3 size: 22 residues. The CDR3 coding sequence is TGTGCCAGCAGCACCCGACAGGGCGTGACTAGCGGGGCTGACGGGCACTACTACGAGCAGTACTTC. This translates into CASSTRQGVTSGADGHYYEQYF.

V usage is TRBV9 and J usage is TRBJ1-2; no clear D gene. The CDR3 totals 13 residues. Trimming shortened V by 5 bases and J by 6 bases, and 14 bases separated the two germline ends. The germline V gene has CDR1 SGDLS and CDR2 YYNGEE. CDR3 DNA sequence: TGTGCCAGCAGAAGAGCAGGTTCTCATGGCTACACCTTC. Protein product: CASRRAGSHGYTF.

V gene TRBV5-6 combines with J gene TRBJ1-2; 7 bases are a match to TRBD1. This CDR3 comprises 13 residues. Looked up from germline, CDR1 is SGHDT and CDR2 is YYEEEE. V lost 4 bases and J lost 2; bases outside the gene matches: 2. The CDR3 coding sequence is TGTGCCAGCAGCAAGGACAGGAACTATGGCTACACCTTC. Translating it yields CASSKDRNYGYTF.

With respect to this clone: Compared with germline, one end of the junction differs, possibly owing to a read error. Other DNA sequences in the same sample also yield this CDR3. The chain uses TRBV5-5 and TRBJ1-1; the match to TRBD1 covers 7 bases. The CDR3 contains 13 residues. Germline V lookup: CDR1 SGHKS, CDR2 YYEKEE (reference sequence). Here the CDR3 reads CASTLDRNTEAFF. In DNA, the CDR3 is TGTGCCAGCACCCTGGACAGGAACACTGAGGCTTTCTTT.

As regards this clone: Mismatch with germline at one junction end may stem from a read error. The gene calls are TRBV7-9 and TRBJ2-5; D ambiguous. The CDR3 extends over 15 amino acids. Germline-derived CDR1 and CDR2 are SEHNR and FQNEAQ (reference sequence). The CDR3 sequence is CASSLDSNLQGTQYF. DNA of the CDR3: TGTGCCAGCAGCTTAGACAGTAACCTCCAAGGGACCCAGTACTTC.

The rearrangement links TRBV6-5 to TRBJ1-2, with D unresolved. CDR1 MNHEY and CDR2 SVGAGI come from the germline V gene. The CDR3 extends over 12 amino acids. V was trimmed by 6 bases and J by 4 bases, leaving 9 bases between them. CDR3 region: CASRDTSYGYTF. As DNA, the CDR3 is TGTGCCAGCAGAGATACTTCCTATGGCTACACCTTC.

The CDR3 loop reads CASSAVGGGTDTQYF. In nucleotides, the CDR3 is TGTGCCAGCAGCGCTGTGGGGGGTGGCACAGATACGCAGTATTTT. This chain links TRBV9 with TRBJ2-3; weak D call: TRBD2 (6 bases). Germline values: CDR1 SGDLS, CDR2 YYNGEE. Trimming took off 3 bases at V and 1 base at J, with 12 bases between the two ends. The CDR3 sequence is 15 residues long.

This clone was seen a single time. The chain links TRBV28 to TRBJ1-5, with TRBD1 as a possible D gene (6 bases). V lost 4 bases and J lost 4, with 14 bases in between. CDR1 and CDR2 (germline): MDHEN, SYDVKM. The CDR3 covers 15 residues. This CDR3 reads CASSYNRVGNQPQHF. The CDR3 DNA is TGTGCCAGCAGTTACAACAGGGTTGGGAATCAGCCCCAGCATTTT.

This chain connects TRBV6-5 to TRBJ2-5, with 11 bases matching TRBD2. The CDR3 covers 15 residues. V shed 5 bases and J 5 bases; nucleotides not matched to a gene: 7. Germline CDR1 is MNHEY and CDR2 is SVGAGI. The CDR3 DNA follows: TGTGCCAGCAGTAAATCACTAGCGGGAGATGAGACCCAGTACTTC. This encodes CASSKSLAGDETQYF.

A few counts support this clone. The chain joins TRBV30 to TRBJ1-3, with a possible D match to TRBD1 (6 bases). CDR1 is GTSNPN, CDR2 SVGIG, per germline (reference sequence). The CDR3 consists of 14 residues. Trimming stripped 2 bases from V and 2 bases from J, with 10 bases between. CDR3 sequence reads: CAWSWDKAGNTIYF. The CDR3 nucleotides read TGTGCCTGGAGTTGGGACAAGGCTGGAAACACCATATATTTT.

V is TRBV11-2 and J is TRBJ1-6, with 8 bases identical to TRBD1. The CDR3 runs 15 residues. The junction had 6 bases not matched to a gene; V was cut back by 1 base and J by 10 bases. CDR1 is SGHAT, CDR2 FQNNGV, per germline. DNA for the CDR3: TGTGCCAGCAGCTTAGCCCAGGGGGCGAACTCACCCCTCCACTTT. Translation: CASSLAQGANSPLHF. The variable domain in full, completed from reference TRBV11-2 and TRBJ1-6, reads EAGVAQSPRYKIIEKRQSVAFWCNPISGHATLYWYQQILGQGPKLLIQFQNNGVVDDSQLPKDRFSAERLKGVDSTLKIQPAKLEDSAVYLCASSLAQGANSPLHFGNGTRLTVT.

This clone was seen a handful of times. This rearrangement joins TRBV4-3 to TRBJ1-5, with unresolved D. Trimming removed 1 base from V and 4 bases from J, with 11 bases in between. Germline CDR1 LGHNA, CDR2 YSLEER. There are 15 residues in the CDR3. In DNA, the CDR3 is TGCGCCAGCAGCCAAGGTCTCGGTGAAAATCAGCCCCAGCATTTT. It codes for CASSQGLGENQPQHF.

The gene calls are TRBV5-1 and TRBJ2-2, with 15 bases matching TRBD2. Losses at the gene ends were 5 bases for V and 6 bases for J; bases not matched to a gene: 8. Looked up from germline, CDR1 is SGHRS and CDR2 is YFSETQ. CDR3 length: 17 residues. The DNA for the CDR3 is TGCGCCAGCAGTCGGACTAGCGGGAGGGCCTTTCCCGGGGAGCTGTTTTTT. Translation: CASSRTSGRAFPGELFF.

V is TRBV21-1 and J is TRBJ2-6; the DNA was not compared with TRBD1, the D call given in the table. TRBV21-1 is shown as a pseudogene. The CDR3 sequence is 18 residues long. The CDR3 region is CASSKPGDRNSGANVLTF. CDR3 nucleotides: TGTGCCAGCAGCAAACCAGGGGACAGAAACTCTGGGGCCAACGTCCTGACTTTC.